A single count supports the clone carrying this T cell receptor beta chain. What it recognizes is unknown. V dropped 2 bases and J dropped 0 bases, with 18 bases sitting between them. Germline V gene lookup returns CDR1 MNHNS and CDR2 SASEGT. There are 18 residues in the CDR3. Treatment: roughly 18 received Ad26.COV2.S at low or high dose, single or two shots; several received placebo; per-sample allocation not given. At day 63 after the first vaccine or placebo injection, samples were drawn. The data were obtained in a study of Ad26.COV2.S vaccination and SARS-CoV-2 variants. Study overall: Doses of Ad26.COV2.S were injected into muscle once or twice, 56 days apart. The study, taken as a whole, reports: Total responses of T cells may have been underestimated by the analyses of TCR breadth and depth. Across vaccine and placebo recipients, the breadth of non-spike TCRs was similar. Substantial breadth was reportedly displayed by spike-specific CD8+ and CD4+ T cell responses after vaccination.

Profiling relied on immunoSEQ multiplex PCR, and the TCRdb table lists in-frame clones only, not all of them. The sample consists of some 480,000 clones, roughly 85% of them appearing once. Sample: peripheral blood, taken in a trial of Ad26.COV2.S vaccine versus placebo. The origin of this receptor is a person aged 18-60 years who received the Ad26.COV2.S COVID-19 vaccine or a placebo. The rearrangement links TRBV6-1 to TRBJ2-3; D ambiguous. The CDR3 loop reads CASSETAPIGISTDTQYF. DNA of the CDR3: TGTGCCAGCAGTGAAACGGCCCCTATAGGAATTAGCACAGATACGCAGTATTTT.